A single sample gave rise to the 8 T cell receptor beta chains below, sequenced in a study of blood T cells in healthy people across ages. A second PCR, run for about 6 to 11 cycles, used a sample-barcoded 5' primer plus a J-beta primer mix. TCRdb reprocessed the 5' RACE reads with MiXCR, giving one entry per CDR3 protein. The sample consists of under 1,000,000 distinct CDR3 sequences, roughly 35% of them appearing once. Material: blood. All receptors come from a man aged 18 to 30 in good health.

As DNA, the CDR3 is TGCGCCAGCAGCCCGGACCCGGTAAGGGATGGGGAGAACACTGAAGCTTTCTTT. It specifies CASSPDPVRDGENTEAFF. The genes are TRBV5-1 and TRBJ1-1; D is unresolved. CDR3 length equals 18 residues. The germline V gene encodes CDR1 SGHRS and CDR2 YFSETQ. V gave up 4 bases and J gave up 1 base, with 23 bases separating them.

The J gene is TRBJ1-1, the V gene TRBV12-3 or TRBV12-4; tentative D call: TRBD1 (5 bases). V was cut by 5 bases and J by 2 bases, with 12 bases left in between. The CDR3 spans 14 residues. Here the CDR3 reads CASSHGGINTEAFF. DNA of the CDR3: TGTGCCAGCAGTCACGGGGGGATAAACACTGAAGCTTTCTTT.

V usage is TRBV4-1 and J usage is TRBJ2-5, with D hard to call. Germline V gene data show CDR1 as MGHRA and CDR2 as YSYEKL. V was trimmed by 3 bases and J by 3 bases, leaving 8 bases between them. There are 13 residues in the CDR3. CDR3 nucleotides: TGCGCCAGCAGCCAGTGGCAGAAAGAGACCCAGTACTTC. This sequence encodes CASSQWQKETQYF.

Remarks on this clonotype: Given a much more abundant clone one base away, this may be a read error. The CDR3 DNA reads TGTGTCAGCAGCTTAGTCGAGGGAGGCTACACCTTC. It is translated as CVSSLVEGGYTF. This rearrangement joins TRBV7-2 to TRBJ1-2; the D is unclear. Germline assignment: CDR1 SGHTA and CDR2 FQGNSA. This CDR3 spans 12 amino acids.

This clonotype was observed a handful of times. V gene TRBV20-1 combines with J gene TRBJ2-1; D unclear. V shed 3 bases and J shed 7 bases, with 16 bases lying between them. Germline V gene lookup returns CDR1 DFQATT and CDR2 SNEGSKA (reference sequence). The CDR3 loop spans 14 amino acids. CDR3 loop: CSASLRPRLNEQFF. Here the CDR3 DNA reads TGCAGTGCTAGTTTAAGGCCGCGTTTGAATGAGCAGTTCTTC.

This rearrangement joins TRBV9 to TRBJ2-1; tentative D call: TRBD2 (6 bases). The J call may be faulty, since TRBJ2-7 better matches the DNA end. The length of the CDR3 is 15 residues. CDR1 and CDR2 (germline): SGDLS, YYNGEE. The chain's CDR3 is CASSVEGGSYNEQYF. The DNA of the CDR3 is TGTGCCAGCAGCGTTGAGGGAGGCTCCTACAATGAGCAGTACTTC.

The V gene is TRBV25-1, the J gene TRBJ2-2, with no clear D. This CDR3 is 15 amino acids long. The V gene lost 1 base and the J gene lost 6 bases, with 12 bases spanning the gap. CDR1 is MGHDK, CDR2 SYGVNS, per germline. The CDR3 DNA sequence: TGTGCCAGCAGTGAATCTCTCAACGAACCCGGGGAGCTGTTTTTT. This gives the protein CASSESLNEPGELFF.

This clonotype was counted a few times. The chain couples TRBV12-3 or TRBV12-4 to TRBJ2-7; D unresolved. The CDR3 totals 15 residues. V lost 7 bases and J 2 bases, leaving 18 bases between the germline ends. CDR3 sequence reads: CASTPGVGKAYEQYF. In DNA, the CDR3 is TGTGCCAGCACCCCCGGAGTGGGGAAGGCCTACGAGCAGTACTTC.